The next 31 T cell receptor beta chains were all read from a single sample in a study of spatial heterogeneity in lung cancer. MiXCR was run by TCRdb on the 5' RACE reads, yielding one entry per CDR3 protein. Seen here are over a thousand distinct CDR3 sequences, roughly 26% observed once, and the top ten hold roughly a quarter. Time point indicated: sample taken at primary tumor resection. For these receptors, no antigen is known. General study results and limits: The study found that expanded intratumoral alpha and beta TCR counts tracked tumor mutation counts.

The sample here was lung tumor tissue, taken at surgery. The receptor source for this set is a male donor with early-stage non-small cell lung cancer.

This clonotype was seen a handful of times. V usage is TRBV11-1 and J usage is TRBJ2-1, with D uncertain. The CDR3 consists of 15 residues. Germline lookup yields CDR1 SGHAT and CDR2 FQDESV (reference sequence). The ends were cut back, 1 base at V and 0 bases at J, with 7 bases in the middle. DNA of the CDR3: TGTGCCAGCAGCTTAGGGAGATCCTCCTACAATGAGCAGTTCTTC. This encodes CASSLGRSSYNEQFF.

By sample share, this clonotype is large. The genes are TRBV7-9 and TRBJ2-1, with 13 bases lining up with TRBD2. J was trimmed by 6 bases and V by 5 bases; bases with no gene match: 10. The germline CDR1 and CDR2 sequences are SEHNR and FQNEAQ (reference sequence). The CDR3 has 17 amino acids. The CDR3 coding sequence is TGTGCCAGCAGCCCGAAAAGACTAGCGGGAGGCATCAATGAGCAGTTCTTC. Translated, it gives CASSPKRLAGGINEQFF.

The V gene is TRBV11-1, the J gene TRBJ2-7; the match to TRBD1 covers 7 bases. CDR1 and CDR2 (germline): SGHAT, FQDESV (reference sequence). CDR3 length equals 13 residues. V shed 2 bases, J shed 6 bases, and the junction held 4 bases outside the gene matches. In nucleotides, the CDR3 is TGTGCCAGCAGCTTACGGACAGGCGGCGAGCAGTACTTC. Protein product: CASSLRTGGEQYF.

This clonotype ranks as large. V usage is TRBV4-2 and J usage is TRBJ2-7; a weak D match, TRBD2 (6 bases). With 4 bases removed from V and 2 bases from J, the gap between germline ends came to 15 bases. This CDR3 is built from 15 residues. Per the germline V gene, CDR1 is LGHNA and CDR2 is YNFKEQ. The CDR3 DNA is TGTGCCAGCAGCCGGGAGTGGGAGGCCACCTACGAGCAGTACTTC. It encodes CASSREWEATYEQYF.

This sequence joins TRBV15 and TRBJ2-1; no reliable D call. Germline CDR1 reads LNHNV; CDR2 reads YYDKDF (reference sequence). V was cut by 8 bases and J by 9 bases, with 14 bases left in between. The CDR3 covers 12 residues. For the CDR3, the DNA is TGTGCCACCTCAGCAGCGTCTCCTGAGCAGTTCTTC. Residues: CATSAASPEQFF.

The chain combines TRBV6-5 with TRBJ2-1; possibly TRBD2 for D (5 bases). The CDR3 is 12 residues long. The V gene lost 5 bases and the J gene lost 7 bases, with 9 bases spanning the gap. Germline CDR1 is MNHEY and CDR2 is SVGAGI. As DNA, the CDR3 is TGTGCCAGCAGTCCACTAGGAAATGAGCAGTTCTTC. It is translated as CASSPLGNEQFF.

This rearrangement joins TRBV7-8 to TRBJ1-1; D unclear. The CDR3 extends over 13 amino acids. Germline V gives CDR1 SGHVS, CDR2 FQNEAQ. Deletions cut 5 bases from V and 7 bases from J, with 14 bases between. The CDR3 is CASSPVGRLEAFF. For the CDR3, the DNA is TGTGCCAGCAGCCCCGTCGGCAGGCTTGAAGCTTTCTTT.

This clonotype is large (0.1 to 1%). The J gene is TRBJ2-6, the V gene TRBV20-1; D might be TRBD1 (5 bases). The CDR3 has 17 residues. V lost 0 bases to trimming and J lost 4 bases, with 16 bases between them. Germline V lookup: CDR1 DFQATT, CDR2 SNEGSKA (reference sequence). The CDR3 bases are TGCAGTGCTAGAGATCTTCAGGGTTCAGCAGGGGCCAACGTCCTGACTTTC. Amino acid sequence: CSARDLQGSAGANVLTF.

The rearrangement uses TRBV20-1 and TRBJ2-3; 10 bases line up with TRBD2. CDR1 is DFQATT, CDR2 SNEGSKA, per germline (reference sequence). The CDR3 runs to 17 residues. V lost 6 bases to trimming and J lost 0 bases; unmatched junction nucleotides: 12. The CDR3, as DNA: TGCAGTGCCTACGGAAGCGGGGGGGCAATGAGCACAGATACGCAGTATTTT. The encoded protein is CSAYGSGGAMSTDTQYF.

This clonotype is large in the sample. V usage is TRBV20-1 and J usage is TRBJ2-2, with D perhaps matching TRBD2 (5 bases). The V and J ends lost 1 base and 6 bases respectively, with 12 bases between them. This CDR3 region has 14 residues. CDR1 and CDR2 from the germline V gene are DFQATT and SNEGSKA (reference sequence). The CDR3, as DNA: TGCAGTGCTAGAGGAGGGTGGGAGCCCGGGGAGCTGTTTTTT. It yields the protein CSARGGWEPGELFF.

The V gene is TRBV18, the J gene TRBJ2-5, with TRBD1 identical over 10 bases. Germline V gives CDR1 KGHSH, CDR2 LQKENI. The CDR3 has 15 amino acids. The V segment lost 4 bases and the J segment 2 bases; nucleotides outside the gene matches: 4. CDR3 DNA sequence: TGTGCCAGCTCACTCCGGACAGGGGGACAAGAGACCCAGTACTTC. Protein product: CASSLRTGGQETQYF. The variable domain in full, completed from reference TRBV18 and TRBJ2-5, reads NAGVMQNPRHLVRRRGQEARLRCSPMKGHSHVYWYRQLPEEGLKFMVYLQKENIIDESGMPKERFSAEFPKEGPSILRIQQVVRGDSAAYFCASSLRTGGQETQYFGPGTRLLVL.

This clonotype was observed a handful of times. The V call is TRBV19, the J call TRBJ2-5; the D is unclear. Germline CDR1 reads LNHDA; CDR2 reads SQIVND (reference sequence). V dropped 6 bases and J dropped 2 bases, with 10 bases sitting between them. This CDR3 comprises 13 residues. Here the CDR3 reads CASSYTTQETQYF. The CDR3 DNA follows: TGTGCCAGTAGCTACACCACGCAAGAGACCCAGTACTTC.

The gene calls are TRBV7-9 and TRBJ2-5, with 11 positions matching TRBD2. The CDR3 runs to 14 residues. Germline-derived CDR1 and CDR2 are SEHNR and FQNEAQ (reference sequence). Trimming took 5 bases from V and 2 from J; bases not matched to a gene: 1. The CDR3 DNA reads TGTGCCAGCAGCCGACTAGCGGGGCAAGAGACCCAGTACTTC. Translating it yields CASSRLAGQETQYF.

By sample fraction, this clonotype is hyperexpanded (1% or more). The gene calls are TRBV28 and TRBJ2-1; 8 bases align to TRBD1. This CDR3 contains 14 residues. The V gene's germline CDR1 is MDHEN and CDR2 SYDVKM. V shed 4 bases and J 10 bases; nucleotides not matched to a gene: 9. CDR3 in amino acids: CASSSPGGGGEQFF. The CDR3 DNA is TGTGCCAGCAGTTCTCCAGGGGGCGGTGGGGAGCAGTTCTTC.

This clonotype was seen a few times. The rearrangement joins TRBV5-1 to TRBJ2-5; 7 nucleotides match TRBD2. The CDR3 runs to 14 residues. V was clipped by 1 base and J by 2 bases; unmatched bases: 2. Germline V gene sequence: CDR1 SGHRS, CDR2 YFSETQ. Written as DNA, the CDR3 is TGCGCCAGCAGCTTGACTAGCGCGCAAGAGACCCAGTACTTC. Translation: CASSLTSAQETQYF.

This chain connects TRBV12-3 or TRBV12-4 to TRBJ2-3; TRBD2 might be the D (6 bases). This CDR3 spans 13 amino acids. V shed 5 bases and J shed 1 base, with 7 bases lying between them. CDR3 in amino acids: CASSPSGTDTQYF. For the CDR3, the DNA is TGTGCCAGCAGTCCTAGCGGCACAGATACGCAGTATTTT.

Within the sample, this clonotype is large. This chain links TRBV5-5 with TRBJ1-1; 8 nucleotides align to TRBD1. CDR3 size: 15 residues. The V gene's germline CDR1 is SGHKS and CDR2 YYEKEE (reference sequence). After removal of 7 bases from V and 4 bases from J, the junction contained 12 bases not matched to a gene. The CDR3 spells CASGGQGLMSTEAFF. Written as DNA, the CDR3 is TGTGCCAGCGGTGGACAGGGTTTGATGTCCACTGAAGCTTTCTTT.

This clonotype showed up just a few times. Here the CDR3 DNA reads TGTGCCAGCTGCCCTAGCGGGAGCACAGATACGCAGTATTTT. Residues: CASCPSGSTDTQYF. This sequence joins TRBV3-1 and TRBJ2-3; TRBD2 agrees at 8 bases. The V and J ends lost 8 bases and 0 bases, in that order; junction bases with no gene match: 4. Germline CDR1 is LGHDT and CDR2 is YNNKEL (reference sequence). This CDR3 has 14 amino acids.

Within the sample, this clonotype is large. The chain combines TRBV6-6 with TRBJ2-5, with 10 bases matching TRBD2. The CDR3 sequence is 17 residues long. Per the germline V gene, CDR1 is MNHNY and CDR2 is SVGAGI (reference sequence). J gave up 2 bases and V 2 bases, and 8 bases lay outside the gene matches. CDR3 nucleotide sequence: TGTGCCAGCAGTTACGGAGGTAGCGGGAGGATTCAAGAGACCCAGTACTTC. It translates to CASSYGGSGRIQETQYF.

In its sample, this clonotype was seen a few times. The rearrangement uses TRBV6-2 or TRBV6-3 and TRBJ2-7, with 11 bases matching TRBD2. With 5 bases clipped from V and 0 bases from J, the junction kept 3 bases outside the gene matches. The CDR3 is 15 amino acids. Germline values: CDR1 MNHEY, CDR2 SVGEGT. DNA of the CDR3: TGTGCCAGCAGTGAGGGACTAGCGGACTCCTACGAGCAGTACTTC. Translating it yields CASSEGLADSYEQYF.

In this sample, this clonotype is medium-sized (0.01 to 0.1%). The chain recombines TRBV28 with TRBJ2-5; either TRBD1 or TRBD2 may fit D (5 bases each). Germline loops: CDR1 MDHEN, CDR2 SYDVKM. The V end lost 3 bases, the J end lost 1 base, and 15 bases lay between the germline ends. The CDR3 loop spans 16 amino acids. The CDR3 sequence: CASSLRVGLLQETQYF. The CDR3 nucleotides are TGTGCCAGCAGTTTGAGGGTGGGGCTGCTCCAAGAGACCCAGTACTTC.

V gene TRBV20-1 combines with J gene TRBJ1-2; 8 bases align to TRBD1. Losses at the gene ends were 6 bases for V and 5 bases for J; bases not matched to a gene: 5. The CDR3 covers 12 residues. CDR1 and CDR2 (germline): DFQATT, SNEGSKA (reference sequence). The CDR3 here is CSAPTGVYGYTF. CDR3 nucleotides: TGCAGTGCGCCGACAGGGGTATATGGCTACACCTTC.

This clonotype came up a few times. V is TRBV7-9 and J is TRBJ2-7; D gene unclear. Trimming pared 5 bases from V and 0 bases from J, leaving 17 bases between. Germline V CDR1 and CDR2: SEHNR, FQNEAQ (reference sequence). The CDR3 spans 16 residues. This CDR3 reads CASSPRLPASSYEQYF. In nucleotides, the CDR3 is TGTGCCAGCAGCCCCCGACTGCCCGCTAGCTCCTACGAGCAGTACTTC. The full variable domain, its missing parts supplied by reference TRBV7-9 and TRBJ2-7, is DTGVSQNPRHKITKRGQNVTFRCDPISEHNRLYWYRQTLGQGPEFLTYFQNEAQLEKSRLLSDRFSAERPKGSFSTLEIQRTEQGDSAMYLCASSPRLPASSYEQYFGPGTRLTVT.

This clonotype is medium-sized (0.01 to 0.1%) within its sample. The chain uses TRBV7-2 and TRBJ2-5; TRBD2 is a possible D gene (6 bases). The germline V gene has CDR1 SGHTA and CDR2 FQGNSA. Trimming removed 5 bases from V and 3 bases from J, with 13 bases in between. This CDR3 region has 14 residues. CDR3 sequence: CASSPMAGKETQYF. CDR3 bases: TGTGCCAGCAGCCCTATGGCGGGGAAAGAGACCCAGTACTTC. Supplemented by reference TRBV7-2 and TRBJ2-5, the full variable domain reads GAGVSQSPSNKVTEKGKDVELRCDPISGHTALYWYRQSLGQGLEFLIYFQGNSAPDKSGLPSDRFSAERTGGSVSTLTIQRTQQEDSAVYLCASSPMAGKETQYFGPGTRLLVL.

This clonotype is labeled as medium-sized. V gene TRBV7-2 combines with J gene TRBJ2-5, with a tentative D call TRBD2 (6 bases). The V gene's germline CDR1 is SGHTA and CDR2 FQGNSA. This CDR3 spans 13 amino acids. V was cut by 8 bases and J by 4 bases, with 14 bases left in between. This CDR3 reads CASYLGGRETQYF. The CDR3 DNA follows: TGTGCCAGCTACCTTGGGGGGAGAGAGACCCAGTACTTC. Based on the CDR3 plus reference TRBV7-2 and TRBJ2-5, the full variable domain is GAGVSQSPSNKVTEKGKDVELRCDPISGHTALYWYRQSLGQGLEFLIYFQGNSAPDKSGLPSDRFSAERTGGSVSTLTIQRTQQEDSAVYLCASYLGGRETQYFGPGTRLLVL.

By its share, this clonotype is large. This chain connects TRBV7-3 to TRBJ2-1; perhaps TRBD2 as D (5 bases). CDR1 SGHTA and CDR2 FQGTGA come from the germline V gene. The CDR3 has 16 residues. V lost 5 bases and J lost 4, with 18 bases in between. CDR3 DNA: TGTGCCAGCAGCCCCCCAAGCGCGAGCGGATACAATGAGCAGTTCTTC. Translated, it gives CASSPPSASGYNEQFF. The variable domain in full, with the rest retrieved from reference TRBV7-3 and TRBJ2-1, is GAGVSQTPSNKVTEKGKYVELRCDPISGHTALYWYRQSLGQGPEFLIYFQGTGAADDSGLPNDRFFAVRPEGSVSTLKIQRTERGDSAVYLCASSPPSASGYNEQFFGPGTRLTVL.

This clonotype was counted many times. The rearrangement uses TRBV7-8 and TRBJ2-2, with D perhaps being TRBD1 or TRBD2 (9 bases each). This CDR3 comprises 17 residues. Germline CDR1 reads SGHVS; CDR2 reads FQNEAQ. V was clipped by 5 bases and J by 4 bases, with 20 bases between them. The CDR3 protein is CASSRGQGGRATGELFF. Written as DNA, the CDR3 is TGTGCCAGCAGCCGGGGACAGGGCGGGAGGGCCACCGGGGAGCTGTTTTTT. Full variable domain (rest looked up from reference TRBV7-8 and TRBJ2-2): GAGVSQSPRYKVAKRGQDVALRCDPISGHVSLFWYQQALGQGPEFLTYFQNEAQLDKSGLPSDRFFAERPEGSVSTLKIQRTQQEDSAVYLCASSRGQGGRATGELFFGEGSRLTVL.

The chain recombines TRBV15 with TRBJ1-5; D ambiguous. The CDR3 has 12 residues. V was shortened by 0 bases and J by 5 bases, with 2 bases between the two germline ends. CDR1 LNHNV and CDR2 YYDKDF come from the germline V gene (reference sequence). The DNA of the CDR3 is TGTGCCACCAGCAGAGAGTATCAGCCCCAGCATTTT. Residues: CATSREYQPQHF.

J is TRBJ2-6 and V is TRBV5-6; TRBD1 matches 7 bases. The CDR3 covers 13 residues. CDR1 and CDR2 from the germline V gene are SGHDT and YYEEEE. Unmatched junction bases numbered 9, after V lost 5 bases and J lost 13 bases. Here the CDR3 reads CASSWTSGGVLTF. In nucleotides, the CDR3 is TGTGCCAGCAGTTGGACGTCAGGGGGAGTCCTGACTTTC.

The sample holds a few counts of this clonotype. The chain recombines TRBV20-1 with TRBJ2-3; possibly TRBD1 or TRBD2 for D (5 bases each). The CDR3 extends over 15 amino acids. CDR1 DFQATT and CDR2 SNEGSKA come from the germline V gene (reference sequence). Trimming left V 6 bases short and J 2 bases short, with 18 bases between. The CDR3 nucleotides read TGCAGTGCCCGATTCAGGGTTGGGACCACAGATACGCAGTATTTT. Residues: CSARFRVGTTDTQYF.

By share of the sample, this clonotype is medium-sized. J is TRBJ1-2 and V is TRBV28; 10 bases align to TRBD1. This CDR3 comprises 13 residues. Germline V gene data show CDR1 as MDHEN and CDR2 as SYDVKM. V dropped 7 bases and J dropped 8; count of bases not matched to a gene: 7. CDR3 DNA sequence: TGTGCCAGCATTGACAGGGGGCCAGGGGGCTACACCTTC. Translating it yields CASIDRGPGGYTF.